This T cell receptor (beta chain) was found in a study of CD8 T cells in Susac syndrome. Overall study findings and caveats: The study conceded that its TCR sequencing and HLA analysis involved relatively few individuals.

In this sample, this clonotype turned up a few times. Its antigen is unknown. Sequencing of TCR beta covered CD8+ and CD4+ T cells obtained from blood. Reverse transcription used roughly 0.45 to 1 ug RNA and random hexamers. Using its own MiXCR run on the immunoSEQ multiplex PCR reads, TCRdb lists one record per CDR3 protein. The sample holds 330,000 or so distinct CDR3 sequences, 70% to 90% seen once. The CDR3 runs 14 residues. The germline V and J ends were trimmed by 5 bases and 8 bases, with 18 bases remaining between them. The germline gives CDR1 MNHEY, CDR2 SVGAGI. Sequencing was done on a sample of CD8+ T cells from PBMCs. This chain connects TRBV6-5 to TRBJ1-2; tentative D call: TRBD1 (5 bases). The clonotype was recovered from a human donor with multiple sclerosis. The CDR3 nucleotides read TGTGCCAGCAGTGCAAGCCGGGACCCGGGGGGCTACACCTTC. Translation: CASSASRDPGGYTF.